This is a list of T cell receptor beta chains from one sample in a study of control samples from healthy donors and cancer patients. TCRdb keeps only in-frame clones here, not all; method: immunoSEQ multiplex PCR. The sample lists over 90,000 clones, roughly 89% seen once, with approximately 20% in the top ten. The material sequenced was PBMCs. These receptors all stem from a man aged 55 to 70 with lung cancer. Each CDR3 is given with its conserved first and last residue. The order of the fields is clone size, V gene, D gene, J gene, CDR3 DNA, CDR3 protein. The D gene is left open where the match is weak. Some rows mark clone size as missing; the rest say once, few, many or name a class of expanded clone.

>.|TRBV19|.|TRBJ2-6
TGTGCCAGTAGTATCGAAGGGGTAGGTGGGGCCAACGTCCTGACTTTC
CASSIEGVGGANVLTF
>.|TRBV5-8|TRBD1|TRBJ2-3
TGTGCCAGCAGCTTCGGGACAGGAGGCACAGATACGCAGTATTTT
CASSFGTGGTDTQYF
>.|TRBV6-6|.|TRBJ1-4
TGTGCCAGCATAGGCAGGGGAGGGGAAAAACTGTTTTTT
CASIGRGGEKLFF
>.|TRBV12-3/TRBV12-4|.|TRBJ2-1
TGTGCCAGCACCGATTACAATGAGCAGTTCTTC
CASTDYNEQFF
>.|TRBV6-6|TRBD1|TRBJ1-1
TGTGCCAGCAGTTTTGGACAGGGACTGAACACTGAAGCTTTCTTT
CASSFGQGLNTEAFF
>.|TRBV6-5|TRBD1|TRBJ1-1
TGTGCCAGCAGTTTTCGGACAGGGAACACTGAAGCTTTCTTT
CASSFRTGNTEAFF
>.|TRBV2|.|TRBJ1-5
TGTGCCAGCAGTGAAGCAAATGCCAATCAGCCCCAGCATTTT
CASSEANANQPQHF
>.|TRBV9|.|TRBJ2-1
TGTGCCAGCAGCGTCTTAGAATACAATGAGCAGTTCTTC
CASSVLEYNEQFF
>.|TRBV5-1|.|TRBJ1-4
TGCGCCAGCAGCTTGGTTGGGGGGACTACTAATGAAAAACTGTTTTTT
CASSLVGGTTNEKLFF
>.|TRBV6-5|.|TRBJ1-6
TGTGCCAGCAGTAAGGGGGGAGGGGGTGCCTCACCCCTCCACTTT
CASSKGGGGASPLHF
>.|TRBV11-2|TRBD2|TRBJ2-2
TGTGCCAGCAGCTTCCTAGCGGGGGGGAACACCGGGGAGCTGTTTTTT
CASSFLAGGNTGELFF
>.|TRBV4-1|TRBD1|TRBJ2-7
TGCGCCAGCAGCCAAGAGCCGACCCGAGCAGGGGGATCGGACGAGCAGTACTTC
CASSQEPTRAGGSDEQYF
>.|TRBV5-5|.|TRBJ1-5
TGTGCCAGCAGCGTAGGACCGAATAGCAATCAGCCCCAGCATTTT
CASSVGPNSNQPQHF
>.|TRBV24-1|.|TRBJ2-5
TGTGCCACCAGTGATTCGAGGCTACCAAGTGGGACCCAGTACTTC
CATSDSRLPSGTQYF
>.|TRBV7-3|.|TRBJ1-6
TGTGCCAGCAGGCCGGACTCTCCGGGATCACCCCTCCACTTT
CASRPDSPGSPLHF
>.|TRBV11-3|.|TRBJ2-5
TGTGCCAGCAGCCTGGACCGGACTATGCAAGAGACCCAGTACTTC
CASSLDRTMQETQYF
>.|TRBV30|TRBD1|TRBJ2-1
TGTGCAGGGGCCAACAGGGGGTATGAGCAGTTCTTC
CAGANRGYEQFF
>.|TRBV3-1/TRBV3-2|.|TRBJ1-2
TGTGCCAGCAGCCCAACCTCAGGGCAAGGTAACTATGGCTACACCTTC
CASSPTSGQGNYGYTF
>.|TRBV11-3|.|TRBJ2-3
TGTGCCAGCAGCTTAGATTTGTCCGATACGCAGTATTTT
CASSLDLSDTQYF
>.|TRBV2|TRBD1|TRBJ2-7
TGTGCCAGCAGGGGACAGGTCTCCTACGAGCAGTACTTC
CASRGQVSYEQYF
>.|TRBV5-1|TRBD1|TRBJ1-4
TGCGCCAGCAGCTTGGGGACAGGGGTTAGAAGTGAAAAACTGTTTTTT
CASSLGTGVRSEKLFF
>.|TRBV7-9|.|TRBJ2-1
TGTGCCAGCAGCTTAGCGACGGCTACAAATGAGCAGTTCTTC
CASSLATATNEQFF
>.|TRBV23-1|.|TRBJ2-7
TGCGCCAGCAGGCCCACAAGGACTTCCGCGGACTCCTACGAGCAGTACTTC
CASRPTRTSADSYEQYF
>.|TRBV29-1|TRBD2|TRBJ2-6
TGCAGCGCCCTGGGGGGGACCTCTGGGGCCAACGTCCTGACTTTC
CSALGGTSGANVLTF
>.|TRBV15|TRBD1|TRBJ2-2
TGTGCCACCAGCAGAGACCCCCCCGGACAGGGGACCACCGGGGAGCTGTTTTTT
CATSRDPPGQGTTGELFF
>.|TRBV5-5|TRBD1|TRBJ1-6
TGTGCCAGCAGCGGAGACAGGGGCTATAATTCACCCCTCCACTTT
CASSGDRGYNSPLHF
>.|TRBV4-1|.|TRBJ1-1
TGCGCCAGCAGCCAAGTCTGGTCACCAGGTTTCCCTGAAGCTTTCTTT
CASSQVWSPGFPEAFF
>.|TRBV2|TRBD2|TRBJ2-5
TGTGCCAGCAGTCCACTCAAGCTGGGGCGGGGGGAGACCCAGTACTTC
CASSPLKLGRGETQYF
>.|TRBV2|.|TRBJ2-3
TGTGCCAGCAGTGACAGGGGAAGCACAGATACGCAGTATTTT
CASSDRGSTDTQYF
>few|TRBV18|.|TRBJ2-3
TGTGCCAGCTCACTAAGGGAAATCACAGATACGCAGTATTTT
CASSLREITDTQYF
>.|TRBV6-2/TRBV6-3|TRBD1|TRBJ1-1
TGTGCCAGCAGTTCTCCGGGACAGGGAAGATCTGAAGCTTTCTTT
CASSSPGQGRSEAFF
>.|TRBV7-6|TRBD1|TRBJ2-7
TGTGCCAGCAGCTTAGCTAATAGACAGGGGAACTACGAGCAGTACTTC
CASSLANRQGNYEQYF
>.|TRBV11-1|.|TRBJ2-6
TGTGCCAGCAGCCAGCCAGGGGACTCTGGGGCCAACGTCCTGACTTTC
CASSQPGDSGANVLTF
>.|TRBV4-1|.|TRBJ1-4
TGCGCCAGCAGCCAAGATTCATGGAATGAAAAACTGTTTTTT
CASSQDSWNEKLFF
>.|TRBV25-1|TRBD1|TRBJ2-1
TGTGCCAGCAGTGAATCACAGGGGGGTAGCCCTAAATGGAATGAGCAGTTCTTC
CASSESQGGSPKWNEQFF
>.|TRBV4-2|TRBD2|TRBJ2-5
TGTGCCAGCAGCCAAGATAAGCGGGGGGGCCAAGAGACCCAGTACTTC
CASSQDKRGGQETQYF
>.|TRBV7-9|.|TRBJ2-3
TGTGCCAGCAGCTTGGGGGAGGCGTCTAGCACAGATACGCAGTATTTT
CASSLGEASSTDTQYF
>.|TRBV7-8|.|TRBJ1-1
TGTGCCAGCAGCGGAGGAGGGGAGTCCACTGAAGCTTTCTTT
CASSGGGESTEAFF
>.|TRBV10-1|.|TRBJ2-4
TGCGCCAGCAGTGACACCGGGAACATTCAGTACTTC
CASSDTGNIQYF
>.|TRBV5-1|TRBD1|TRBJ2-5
TGCGCCAGCAGCTTGGGAGGACAGGGTGAGACCCAGTACTTC
CASSLGGQGETQYF
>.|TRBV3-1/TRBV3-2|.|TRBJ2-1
TGTGCCAGCAGCCAAAGATGGTGGGGGGGCGAAGGTGAGGGTGAGCAGTTCTTC
CASSQRWWGGEGEGEQFF
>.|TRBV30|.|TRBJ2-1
TGTGCCTGGAGAGCCAACATCGGCAATGAGCAGTTCTTC
CAWRANIGNEQFF
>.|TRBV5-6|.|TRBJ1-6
TGTGCCAGCAGCTTCTATACGGGGATAAGTAATTCACCCCTCCACTTT
CASSFYTGISNSPLHF
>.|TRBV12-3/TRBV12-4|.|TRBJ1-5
TGTGCCGACGGGGTAAACAATCAGCCCCAGCATTTT
CADGVNNQPQHF
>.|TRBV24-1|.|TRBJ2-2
TGTGCCACCAGTCCCTCTCTTGGCGAAACCGGGGAGCTGTTTTTT
CATSPSLGETGELFF
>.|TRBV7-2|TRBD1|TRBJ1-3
TGTGCCAGCAGCTCGGGACAGGGAAACACCATATATTTT
CASSSGQGNTIYF
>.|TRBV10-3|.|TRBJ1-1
TGTGCCATCAGTGAACATCAGAACACTGAAGCTTTCTTT
CAISEHQNTEAFF
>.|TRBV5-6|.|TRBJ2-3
TGTGCCAGCAGCTTTGGCCGACCGTTGGATACGCAGTATTTT
CASSFGRPLDTQYF
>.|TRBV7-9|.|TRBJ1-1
TGTGCCAGCAGCTTATTTGGGAACACTGAAGCTTTCTTT
CASSLFGNTEAFF
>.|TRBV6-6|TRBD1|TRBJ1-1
TGTGCCAGCAGTTGGCAGGGGGGGGACACTGAAGCTTTCTTT
CASSWQGGDTEAFF
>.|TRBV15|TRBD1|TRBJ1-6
TGTGCCACCAGCGGGGGGACAGGGGAGGGTTCATCCCTCCACTTT
CATSGGTGEGSSLHF